The 29 T cell receptor beta chains presented below share a single source sample, sequenced in a study of shared clonotypes between healthy human individuals. CD8 cells classed as naive were CD45RO-negative and positively selected for CCR7, excluding terminally differentiated effector memory CD45RA+ cells. The repertoire was sequenced with immunoSEQ multiplex PCR; TCRdb's copy has only in-frame clones and lacks some. This table has millions of clones, over 85% appearing once. Material for sequencing was naive CD8+ T cells sorted from blood. These receptors were collected from a man between 18 and 35 years old in good health.

The chain employs TRBV28 and TRBJ2-7, with D perhaps TRBD2 (5 bases). The length of the CDR3 is 14 residues. V was clipped by 2 bases and J by 6 bases, with 14 bases between them. CDR1 is MDHEN and CDR2 is SYDVKM in the germline V gene. In DNA form, the CDR3 reads TGTGCCAGCAGTTTAGATAAGGGTGGGAGCGAGCAGTACTTC. As protein: CASSLDKGGSEQYF. Variable domain in full (rest from reference TRBV28 and TRBJ2-7): DVKVTQSSRYLVKRTGEKVFLECVQDMDHENMFWYRQDPGLGLRLIYFSYDVKMKEKGDIPEGYSVSREKKERFSLILESASTNQTSMYLCASSLDKGGSEQYFGPGTRLTVT.

The chain uses TRBV6-5 and TRBJ1-1; TRBD1 matches 12 bases. The V and J ends lost 4 bases and 3 bases, in that order; junction bases with no gene match: 6. CDR3 length: 16 amino acids. Germline values: CDR1 MNHEY, CDR2 SVGAGI. CDR3 loop: CASSLQGTGGHTEAFF. The CDR3 DNA reads as TGTGCCAGCAGTTTACAGGGGACAGGGGGCCACACTGAAGCTTTCTTT.

The rearrangement uses TRBV28 and TRBJ1-2; no definite D call. Trimming stripped 3 bases from V and 7 bases from J, with 15 bases between. Germline lookup yields CDR1 MDHEN and CDR2 SYDVKM. There are 14 residues in the CDR3. CDR3 residues: CASSFTPLGFGYTF. In nucleotides, the CDR3 is TGTGCCAGCAGTTTCACTCCCCTCGGGTTTGGCTACACCTTC.

The chain employs TRBV6-5 and TRBJ1-1; no definite D call. The CDR3 is 14 residues long. Deletions cut 7 bases from V and 0 bases from J, with 12 bases between. Germline values: CDR1 MNHEY, CDR2 SVGAGI. The CDR3: CASNAPDMNTEAFF. The CDR3 coding sequence is TGTGCCAGCAACGCCCCGGATATGAACACTGAAGCTTTCTTT.

Note on this clone: This CDR3 is also generated by other DNA sequences in the sample. The chain carries TRBV2 and TRBJ2-1, with TRBD2 as a possible D gene (5 bases). V lost 4 bases and J lost 7, with 5 bases in between. Germline V gene lookup returns CDR1 SNHLY and CDR2 FYNNEI. CDR3 size: 11 residues. The CDR3 DNA reads TGTGCCAGCAGTGGAGGGAATGAGCAGTTCTTC. Residues: CASSGGNEQFF. Variable domain in full (rest from reference TRBV2 and TRBJ2-1): EPEVTQTPSHQVTQMGQEVILRCVPISNHLYFYWYRQILGQKVEFLVSFYNNEISEKSEIFDDQFSVERPDGSNFTLKIRSTKLEDSAMYFCASSGGNEQFFGPGTRLTVL.

This sequence joins TRBV9 and TRBJ2-1; 7 bases map to TRBD2. Germline V gene data show CDR1 as SGDLS and CDR2 as YYNGEE. There are 15 residues in the CDR3. The ends lost 3 bases at V and 0 bases at J; junction bases unmatched: 3. CDR3 amino acids: CASSGSGDSYNEQFF. The CDR3 nucleotides are TGTGCCAGCAGCGGAAGCGGGGACTCCTACAATGAGCAGTTCTTC.

This chain links TRBV11-2 with TRBJ2-3; D is ambiguous. Trimming stripped 6 bases from V and 6 bases from J, with 22 bases between. The CDR3 is 16 amino acids. In germline, CDR1 is SGHAT, CDR2 FQNNGV. The CDR3 DNA follows: TGTGCCAGCAGAGTAGGACCGGGCCCGATGGAGGATACGCAGTATTTT. Protein: CASRVGPGPMEDTQYF.

This sequence joins TRBV30 and TRBJ2-5; 8 bases are shared with TRBD2. V lost 3 bases to trimming and J lost 5 bases; unmatched junction nucleotides: 14. Germline CDR1 is GTSNPN and CDR2 is SVGIG (reference sequence). This CDR3 comprises 16 residues. DNA for the CDR3: TGTGCCTGGAGAGCCCTTCCCGGGAGGGCCGGGGAGACCCAGTACTTC. The encoded protein is CAWRALPGRAGETQYF.

To note about this clone: Different DNA sequences within this sample yield the same CDR3. The J gene is TRBJ1-2, the V gene TRBV5-4; perhaps TRBD1 as D (5 bases). Trimming cost V 0 bases and J 5 bases, with 8 bases left between them. The CDR3 spans 13 residues. Germline CDR1 and CDR2: SGHNT and YYREEE (reference sequence). The CDR3 bases are TGTGCCAGCAGCTTGGTACAGGATTATGGCTACACCTTC. It translates to CASSLVQDYGYTF. Together with reference TRBV5-4 and TRBJ1-2, the CDR3 gives the full variable domain: ETGVTQSPTHLIKTRGQQVTLRCSSQSGHNTVSWYQQALGQGPQFIFQYYREEENGRGNFPPRFSGLQFPNYSSELNVNALELDDSALYLCASSLVQDYGYTFGSGTRLTVV.

V gene TRBV28 combines with J gene TRBJ2-1; tentatively, D is TRBD2 (7 bases). Germline V CDR1 and CDR2: MDHEN, SYDVKM. V lost 1 base and J 4 bases, leaving 14 bases between the germline ends. The CDR3 totals 16 residues. The CDR3 protein is CASSLFRGGAYNEQFF. In DNA, the CDR3 is TGTGCCAGCAGTTTATTTCGAGGGGGGGCGTACAATGAGCAGTTCTTC.

Comment on this clone: Other DNA sequences within the sample encode an identical CDR3. The rearrangement joins TRBV7-9 to TRBJ2-3; no reliable D call. Trimming pared 5 bases from V and 3 bases from J, leaving 6 bases between. The CDR3 length is 12 residues. The V gene's germline CDR1 is SEHNR and CDR2 FQNEAQ (reference sequence). The CDR3 is CASSPPTDTQYF. The DNA for the CDR3 is TGTGCCAGCAGCCCTCCGACAGATACGCAGTATTTT.

The rearrangement links TRBV25-1 to TRBJ1-2, with a weak D call TRBD1 (5 bases). Deletions cut 2 bases from V and 6 bases from J, with 16 bases between. Germline values: CDR1 MGHDK, CDR2 SYGVNS. This CDR3 contains 15 residues. CDR3 DNA sequence: TGTGCCAGCAGTGAAATAGGGGAAACCCTCGATGGCTACACCTTC. Translated, it gives CASSEIGETLDGYTF.

The rearrangement links TRBV27 to TRBJ1-1, with D perhaps matching TRBD1 (5 bases). Germline CDR1 reads MNHEY; CDR2 reads SMNVEV (reference sequence). Trimming removed 5 bases from V and 3 bases from J, with 19 bases in between. CDR3 length: 16 amino acids. The CDR3 DNA reads as TGTGCCAGCAGTCCCTCTCGGGGGGATTCGGACACTGAAGCTTTCTTT. It codes for CASSPSRGDSDTEAFF.

This chain connects TRBV19 to TRBJ2-2; 7 bases are a match to TRBD2. J lost 5 bases, V lost 5 bases, and 2 bases had no gene match. The CDR3 runs to 13 residues. CDR1 is LNHDA and CDR2 is SQIVND in the germline V gene (reference sequence). CDR3 sequence: CASSLAETGELFF. CDR3 bases: TGTGCCAGTAGTCTAGCGGAAACCGGGGAGCTGTTTTTT. The complete variable domain, with remaining parts taken from reference TRBV19 and TRBJ2-2, reads DGGITQSPKYLFRKEGQNVTLSCEQNLNHDAMYWYRQDPGQGLRLIYYSQIVNDFQKGDIAEGYSVSREKKESFPLTVTSAQKNPTAFYLCASSLAETGELFFGEGSRLTVL.

The chain recombines TRBV4-1 with TRBJ1-1; 7 nucleotides line up with TRBD1. Trimming removed 1 base from V and 1 base from J; junction bases left unmatched: 6. Germline CDR1 reads MGHRA; CDR2 reads YSYEKL. The CDR3 extends over 16 amino acids. The CDR3 protein is CASSQGPGTENTEAFF. DNA of the CDR3: TGCGCCAGCAGCCAAGGGCCCGGGACAGAGAACACTGAAGCTTTCTTT.

This clone occurred once. This chain uses TRBV2 with TRBJ2-7, with TRBD1 matching 7 bases. Germline-derived CDR1 and CDR2 are SNHLY and FYNNEI. The CDR3 sequence is 14 residues long. After removal of 6 bases from V and 0 bases from J, the junction contained 5 bases not matched to a gene. The chain's CDR3 is CASRPGQSSYEQYF. CDR3 DNA: TGTGCCAGCAGACCGGGACAGTCCTCCTACGAGCAGTACTTC.

The CDR3 here is CASSLGTSGRALEQYF. CDR3 DNA sequence: TGTGCCAGCAGCCTAGGGACTAGCGGGAGGGCGCTCGAGCAGTACTTC. The chain employs TRBV5-6 and TRBJ2-7, with TRBD2 matching 16 bases. The CDR3 length is 16 residues. V was clipped by 4 bases and J by 6 bases; unmatched bases: 7. Germline V lookup: CDR1 SGHDT, CDR2 YYEEEE.

The rearrangement joins TRBV5-6 to TRBJ2-7, with D uncertain. The V end was cut by 5 bases, the J end by 1 base, with 7 bases between. Germline V gene data show CDR1 as SGHDT and CDR2 as YYEEEE. The CDR3 runs to 12 residues. CDR3 in DNA: TGTGCCAGCAGAGAAGGGTCCTACGAGCAGTACTTC. The encoded protein is CASREGSYEQYF.

The rearrangement links TRBV7-9 to TRBJ2-1, with TRBD2 matching over 11 bases. CDR1 SEHNR and CDR2 FQNEAQ come from the germline V gene (reference sequence). This CDR3 has 15 amino acids. The junction had 8 bases not matched to a gene; V was cut back by 5 bases and J by 8 bases. The CDR3 loop reads CASSPPSGGPDEQFF. The DNA of the CDR3 is TGTGCCAGCAGCCCGCCTAGCGGGGGGCCCGATGAGCAGTTCTTC.

This sequence joins TRBV13 and TRBJ2-7, with TRBD1 matching 10 bases. The germline CDR1 and CDR2 sequences are PRHDT and FYEKMQ (reference sequence). V gave up 5 bases and J gave up 3 bases; unmatched junction bases: 7. The length of the CDR3 is 15 residues. The CDR3 sequence is CASSPTDRGIYEQYF. The CDR3 bases are TGTGCCAGCAGCCCAACGGACAGGGGGATCTACGAGCAGTACTTC.

The gene calls are TRBV4-3 and TRBJ2-7; D not certain. Germline values: CDR1 LGHNA, CDR2 YSLEER. This CDR3 is built from 14 residues. Trimming shortened V by 7 bases and J by 4 bases, and 17 bases separated the two germline ends. The CDR3 loop reads CASTLIPTTYEQYF. The CDR3 DNA follows: TGCGCCAGCACACTAATACCGACGACATACGAGCAGTACTTC.

V usage is TRBV9 and J usage is TRBJ1-1; D possibly corresponds to TRBD1 (5 bases). CDR1 SGDLS and CDR2 YYNGEE come from the germline V gene. The CDR3 sequence is 13 residues long. The ends were cut back, 0 bases at V and 7 bases at J, with 10 bases in the middle. CDR3 region: CASSVASGHEAFF. CDR3 sequence (DNA): TGTGCCAGCAGCGTAGCCAGTGGACATGAAGCTTTCTTT.

In nucleotides, the CDR3 is TGCGCCAGCAGCTTGGGACAGCCCTGGGACAGCCTTAATGAAAAACTGTTTTTT. Amino acids: CASSLGQPWDSLNEKLFF. The chain is built from TRBV5-1 and TRBJ1-4; 7 bases align to TRBD1. The V segment lost 0 bases and the J segment 4 bases; nucleotides outside the gene matches: 12. Germline loops: CDR1 SGHRS, CDR2 YFSETQ. CDR3 length: 18 residues. The full variable domain, completed using reference TRBV5-1 and TRBJ1-4, is KAGVTQTPRYLIKTRGQQVTLSCSPISGHRSVSWYQQTPGQGLQFLFEYFSETQRNKGNFPGRFSGRQFSNSRSEMNVSTLELGDSALYLCASSLGQPWDSLNEKLFFGSGTQLSVL.

Here the CDR3 reads CASSEAGASGPGETQYF. CDR3 DNA sequence: TGCGCCAGCAGTGAGGCGGGGGCTAGCGGCCCTGGGGAGACCCAGTACTTC. V is TRBV10-2 and J is TRBJ2-5; D perhaps matches TRBD2 (7 bases). Germline CDR1 and CDR2: WSHSY and SAAADI. The V gene lost 2 bases and the J gene lost 5 bases, with 21 bases spanning the gap. The CDR3 has 17 amino acids.

The rearrangement links TRBV4-3 to TRBJ2-3; TRBD1 might be the D (6 bases). Trimming shortened V by 3 bases and J by 4 bases, and 17 bases separated the two germline ends. The V gene's germline CDR1 is LGHNA and CDR2 YSLEER. The CDR3 has 16 residues. This chain's CDR3 is CASSQDSRSPPDTQYF. The CDR3 DNA reads TGCGCCAGCAGCCAGGACAGCCGATCCCCCCCAGATACGCAGTATTTT.

On this clone: Other DNA sequences within the sample encode an identical CDR3. The rearrangement uses TRBV5-1 and TRBJ2-7; D call uncertain. This CDR3 has 13 residues. CDR1 is SGHRS, CDR2 YFSETQ, per germline. The germline V and J ends were trimmed by 0 bases and 2 bases, with 6 bases remaining between them. In nucleotides, the CDR3 is TGCGCCAGCAGCTTGGAGGCGGCCTACGAGCAGTACTTC. Protein product: CASSLEAAYEQYF.

V gene TRBV9 combines with J gene TRBJ1-2; D gene uncertain. Trimming left V 5 bases short and J 3 bases short, with 8 bases between. The CDR3 is made up of 12 amino acids. The germline V gene has CDR1 SGDLS and CDR2 YYNGEE. CDR3 nucleotide sequence: TGTGCCAGCAGTCAAGGACACTATGGCTACACCTTC. The encoded protein is CASSQGHYGYTF.

J is TRBJ2-3 and V is TRBV6-5, with 8 bases that match TRBD1. J lost 2 bases, V lost 6 bases, and 4 bases had no gene match. The CDR3 has 14 residues. The germline CDR1 and CDR2 sequences are MNHEY and SVGAGI. This CDR3 reads CASRLTGDTDTQYF. Written as DNA, the CDR3 is TGTGCCAGCAGGCTGACAGGGGACACAGATACGCAGTATTTT.

Here the CDR3 DNA reads TGTGCCAGCAGTATTACCTACACGGACGGACGAAGGGGGCTAGCCAAAAACATTCAGTACTTC. This translates into CASSITYTDGRRGLAKNIQYF. The V and J genes are TRBV28 and TRBJ2-4; 7 nucleotides line up with TRBD1. The CDR3 runs 21 residues. V gave up 5 bases and J gave up 0 bases; unmatched junction bases: 22. Per germline, CDR1 MDHEN and CDR2 SYDVKM.